The TCR beta chain under discussion was sequenced for a study of T-cell reconstitution after alpha-beta-depleted transplantation in children. Germline V gene sequence: CDR1 SGHRS, CDR2 YFSETQ. The CDR3 runs 15 residues. Trimming took 0 bases from V and 8 from J; bases not matched to a gene: 6. This clonotype appeared many times. The antigen is not known. Study outcomes and limitations: By one year post-transplant, T-cell counts and diversity largely arose from T cells that were newly produced. Roughly two months post-transplant, alpha-beta T cells reportedly originated from several hundred graft clones that had expanded. In some patients, recipient T cells and intrathymic progenitors surviving conditioning explained high day-60 diversity.

Preparation of the TCRbeta library used unique molecular identifiers. TCRdb itself ran the PCR reads through MiXCR, one entry per CDR3 protein. The data show 3,000 to 4,000 distinct CDR3 sequences, 11% seen once. This sequence was found in a patient aged 2 to 9 who had a stem cell transplant for inherited bone marrow failure, so the T cells may come from the graft donor. The chain recombines TRBV5-1 with TRBJ2-1, with 9 bases matching TRBD2. This sample comprised PBMCs, mostly from graft donor cells, obtained 360 days after TCRalphabeta/CD19-depleted stem cell transplant. The CDR3 bases are TGCGCCAGCAGCTTGGCTGCTAGCGGGAACGATGAGCAGTTCTTC. Translating it yields CASSLAASGNDEQFF.